A single T cell receptor (beta chain) is shown here with its context. The sample is drawn from a study of naive CD8 T cells in extremely preterm neonates. Deliveries were elective term cesareans at roughly 37-42 weeks, with no labor or membrane rupture. Sorting kept Annexin V-negative CD3+CD8+CD45RA+CCR7+ naive T cells. Per sample, roughly 20,000 to 110,000 naive CD8+ cells were sorted. Libraries were prepared by immunoSEQ multiplex PCR; TCRdb keeps only in-frame clonotypes and omits some of them. The sample lists about 8,000 clones; 95% to 98% were seen once. Germline values: CDR1 GTSNPN, CDR2 SVGIG (reference sequence). The CDR3 length is 16 residues. V trimming: 6 bases; J trimming: 6 bases; junction bases outside the gene matches: 11.

Sequencing used naive CD8+ T cells from cord blood. This receptor was taken from a newborn in good health. The chain couples TRBV30 to TRBJ2-3; 14 positions agree with TRBD2. The CDR3 nucleotides read TGTGCCTGCTCGTCGGGACTAGCGGGGGAAGGGGATACGCAGTATTTT. As protein: CACSSGLAGEGDTQYF.